The clone carrying this T cell receptor (beta chain) was observed once. The antigen remains unidentified. Using immunoSEQ multiplex PCR, the repertoire was profiled, and TCRdb retains in-frame clones only, with some absent. The sample records some 480,000 clones, 70% to 90% being singletons. Treatment indicated: some 20 received Ad26.COV2.S at low or high dose, single or two shots; about 5 received placebo; per-sample allocation not given. Sampling took place 63 days after the first vaccine or placebo injection. In Boston, an adult donor aged 18-55 years took part. The shot given was an Ad26 vector that makes Wuhan-strain SARS-CoV-2 spike. The data were obtained in a study of Ad26.COV2.S vaccination and SARS-CoV-2 variants. Study findings and constraints: Whether participants received vaccine or placebo, their non-spike TCR breadth was similar.

The material was peripheral blood, obtained in a trial of Ad26.COV2.S vaccine versus placebo. The origin of this receptor is a person aged 18 to 65 who received the Ad26.COV2.S COVID-19 vaccine or a placebo.

The CDR3 loop is CASSPQRLGANVLTF. The CDR3 coding sequence is TGTGCCAGCAGCCCACAGAGACTGGGGGCCAACGTCCTGACTTTC. The J gene is TRBJ2-6, the V gene TRBV5-4; D not certain. This CDR3 spans 15 amino acids. The germline V gene has CDR1 SGHNT and CDR2 YYREEE (reference sequence). The V and J ends lost 4 bases and 4 bases respectively, with 12 bases between them.